This T cell receptor (beta chain) was identified in a study of PD-1 blockade in classical Hodgkin lymphoma (dated by TCRdb to 2018 to 2020). In terms of the full investigation: Nivolumab dosing was 3 mg/kg intravenously every 2 weeks, continuing until either disease progression or unacceptable toxicity. A peripheral blood immune signature of response to PD-1 blockade in classical Hodgkin lymphoma was defined using TCR beta sequencing and CyTOF.

On this clone itself: Its recognized antigen is unknown. There are no base qualities to consult, and no much larger clone falls within one base.

The germline V gene (reference sequence) supplies CDR1 LNHDA and CDR2 SQIVND. Between the V and J ends, shortened by 3 bases and 4 bases respectively, the junction contains 12 bases. There are 14 amino acids in the CDR3, from cysteine to phenylalanine inclusive. Only the CDR3 DNA stays, 42 bases, in frame from base 1. This specimen's time point label, interpreted: cycle 4 day 1 (C4D1), after 5 to 7 weeks of nivolumab. Every trial patient had relapsed following autologous stem cell transplantation, and prior brentuximab vedotin exposure was what differed among cohorts A, B and C. The trial cohort was composed of around 60 patients with relapsed/refractory classical Hodgkin lymphoma, for whom complete response, partial response or progressive disease was recorded as best overall response. In the multi-cohort phase II CheckMate 205 trial, trial patients received single-agent nivolumab. Best overall response was determined by an independent review committee according to the 2007 International Working Group response criteria. Trial PBMCs were collected immediately before nivolumab initiation (C1D1) and during therapy at cycle 2 day 1 and cycle 4 day 1. Peripheral blood was collected in 8 mL Vacutainer Cell Preparation Tubes, from which PBMCs were isolated by centrifugation and then cryopreserved.

Genomic DNA was isolated using the Qiagen DNeasy kit from unsorted PBMCs as well as from negatively selected CD4+ and CD8+ fractions. TCR beta CDR3 regions were subjected to amplification by immunoSEQ multiplex PCR with primers that anneal to V and J segments. A synthetic immune receptor repertoire was used to minimize amplification bias, and remaining bias was computationally removed after sequencing. The paper's data handling went like this. Repertoire diversity was quantified as the Shannon entropy index using custom Python scripts. Unsorted, CD4+ and CD8+ repertoires were analyzed separately, except in combined analyses where CD4+ and CD8+ sequences were merged in silico. A clone counted as expanded when the clone's frequency after treatment rose at least 2-fold relative to C1D1, and clones undetected at baseline were given a pseudocount of 0.5. Clones with 0 or 1 copy at C1D1 were classified as singleton clones, and clones with 2 or more copies were classified as non-singleton clones. Clones expanded in unsorted samples were assigned a CD4+, CD8+ or unknown annotation through matching of protein sequences in sorted samples from the same patient. Diversity changes from C1D1 to C4D1 were tested in paired samples using Wilcoxon tests. TCRdb re-hosts the immuneACCESS table, in-frame sequences only. Its copies lack some clones; in the studies checked, an unresolved V gene accounts for under half of them, and the cause for the rest is not known. That table is the source of V, J and clone size, and D and trimming were worked out from the DNA. The sample table holds some 50,000 clones, of which roughly 80% were seen once. Approximately 12% of the sample rests with the top ten.

On the study overall, not on this receptor specifically: Lower diversity was seen in patients whose nivolumab began less than 1 year after ASCT, and these patients were left out of later analyses so that immune reconstitution would not confound the results. A significant rise by C4D1 was seen in CD4+ but not CD8+ TCR diversity (p=0.0027 vs p=0.16), with the rise being most apparent in complete responders (p=0.02). The study was limited to a single clinical trial cohort, and causes of repertoire differences, possibly disease activity or prior therapy, remained undefined. Baseline TCR diversity was reported as lower in newly diagnosed patients than in healthy donors, and lower still in relapsed/refractory patients. Among trial patients, those achieving complete response had baseline diversity similar to that of newly diagnosed patients, while diversity was significantly lower in partial responders and progressors.

The sequencing used peripheral blood mononuclear cells (PBMCs), collected before the fourth cycle of nivolumab. The V and J genes are TRBV19 and TRBJ1-2; the D segment could be TRBD1, given 5 matching bases. The sequence was obtained from a human donor with classical Hodgkin lymphoma. The CDR3 reads CASSIFGGGYGYTF. The sequenced DNA is TGTGCCAGTAGTATTTTTGGGGGTGGCTATGGCTACACCTTC.